In this sample, the clone carrying this T cell receptor (beta chain) turned up a few times. The sample is drawn from a study of PD-L1 blockade in urothelial cancer. About the research overall: Male patients with bladder-origin urothelial cancer numbered about 90% of the 29.

Clones were sequenced by immunoSEQ multiplex PCR, and TCRdb holds only the in-frame ones, with some missing. This table holds roughly 63,000 clones, around 81% found once. Germline CDR1 is SGHAT and CDR2 is FQDESV (reference sequence). The CDR3 is made up of 15 amino acids. With 4 bases clipped from V and 2 bases from J, the junction kept 7 bases outside the gene matches. Time point indicated: pretreatment peripheral blood. The TCR originated in a man aged 70 or older with urothelial cancer. V gene TRBV11-1 combines with J gene TRBJ2-7; 8 bases agree with TRBD1. This specimen consisted of PBMCs, obtained around atezolizumab (anti-PD-L1) treatment. This CDR3 is CASSWTGTGTYEQYF. Here the CDR3 DNA reads TGTGCCAGCAGCTGGACAGGGACAGGCACCTACGAGCAGTACTTC.